The clone carrying this T cell receptor beta chain has a handful of counts. Its antigen remains unknown. Trimming took off 4 bases at V and 5 bases at J, with 12 bases between the two ends. Germline lookup yields CDR1 SGHKS and CDR2 YYEKEE (reference sequence). This CDR3 region has 13 residues. This sample is part of a study of response to subunit inactivated influenza vaccine. Findings of the study overall: The study's authors posited that every seasonal influenza vaccination enlists few new T cells.

Using its own MiXCR run on the RT-PCR reads, TCRdb lists one record per CDR3 protein. The profile covers around 190,000 distinct CDR3 sequences, with 9.2% appearing a single time and roughly a tenth taken by the ten largest. The receptor was derived from a man aged 45-60 years who received an inactivated influenza vaccine. This specimen was non-naive T cells sorted from PBMCs, taken on the day of vaccination. This sequence joins TRBV5-5 and TRBJ2-5, with a tentative D call TRBD2 (5 bases). CDR3 amino acids: CASSPRRRETQYF. CDR3 bases: TGTGCCAGCAGCCCGAGACGGAGGGAGACCCAGTACTTC.